A single sample gave rise to the 2 T cell receptor beta chains below, sequenced in a study of T-cell reconstitution after alpha-beta-depleted transplantation in children. Preparation of the TCRbeta library involved a method that used unique molecular identifiers. TCRdb called the PCR reads again in MiXCR, with one record for every CDR3 protein. The table records about 980,000 distinct CDR3 sequences, less than 30% of them present only once. The sample here was PBMCs, mostly from graft donor cells, taken 360 days after TCRalphabeta/CD19-depleted stem cell transplant. The source of these receptors is a boy in the first two years of life who had a stem cell transplant for SCID, so the T cells may come from the graft donor.

The chain combines TRBV7-2 with TRBJ2-7, with 8 bases identical to TRBD1. With V trimmed by 5 bases and J by 2 bases, 5 bases remained unmatched. This CDR3 is 14 amino acids long. The germline V gene encodes CDR1 SGHTA and CDR2 FQGNSA. The DNA of the CDR3 is TGTGCCAGCAGCGGGCAGGGGGCTACCTACGAGCAGTACTTC. Translated: CASSGQGATYEQYF. The whole variable domain, remainder taken from reference TRBV7-2 and TRBJ2-7, is GAGVSQSPSNKVTEKGKDVELRCDPISGHTALYWYRQSLGQGLEFLIYFQGNSAPDKSGLPSDRFSAERTGGSVSTLTIQRTQQEDSAVYLCASSGQGATYEQYFGPGTRLTVT.

This clonotype was counted only a few times. A much bigger clone sits one base away, suggesting this may be a read error. The chain combines TRBV29-1 with TRBJ1-2, with no clear D. Germline V gene sequence: CDR1 SQVTM, CDR2 ANQGSEA. There are 12 residues in the CDR3. Trimming pared 2 bases from V and 4 bases from J, leaving 8 bases between. CDR3 amino acids: CSVEQAPYGYTF. CDR3 nucleotide sequence: TGCAGCGTTGAACAGGCTCCCTATGGCTACACCTTC.